The entry below gives a single TCR beta chain sequence along with its context. Its antigen is undetermined. This record comes from a study of response to subunit inactivated influenza vaccine. This CDR3 has 15 residues. Trimming pared 3 bases from V and 0 bases from J, leaving 12 bases between. The germline V gene has CDR1 SGHTA and CDR2 FQGNSA. TCRdb used MiXCR to reprocess the RT-PCR reads, holding one entry per CDR3 protein. This sample yields more than 250,000 distinct CDR3 sequences, of which 21% are seen a single time; roughly a tenth belongs to the top ten. Findings of the study overall: Few additional T cells are recruited per seasonal influenza vaccination, authors suggested.

This receptor was identified in a man aged 50 to 69 who received an inactivated influenza vaccine. The rearrangement joins TRBV7-2 to TRBJ2-7; no clear D gene. The sample in question was PBMCs from blood, obtained about 20 months after vaccination. Written as DNA, the CDR3 is TGTGCCAGCAGCTTCCTAGAACGGTACTCCTACGAGCAGTACTTC. This codes for CASSFLERYSYEQYF.